The clone carrying this T cell receptor beta chain was counted many times. TCRdb itself ran the 5' RACE reads through MiXCR, one entry per CDR3 protein. Among about 170,000 distinct CDR3 sequences, 10% to 15% were seen once, and the ten largest hold more than 3%. Germline assignment: CDR1 SGHTA and CDR2 FQGNSA. V was cut by 6 bases and J by 3 bases, with 12 bases left in between. The CDR3 runs to 14 residues. This specimen comes from a study of T-cell memory formation after mild COVID-19. The V gene is TRBV7-2, the J gene TRBJ1-3; D perhaps matches TRBD1 (5 bases). The sample consisted of PBMCs or a T cell subset sorted from them (not recorded which). This TCR was recovered from a man in his late teens or twenties who had mild COVID-19 (a few samples of this study predate the infection). Cell type and time point are not known. CDR3 nucleotides: TGTGCCAGCAGTCAGAGGGGTGATGGAAACACCATATATTTT. It specifies CASSQRGDGNTIYF.